This T cell receptor (beta chain) appears in the sequencing data of a study of CD8 T cells in ankylosing spondylitis. The trim removed 6 bases at V and 5 bases at J, leaving 9 bases unmatched. Germline values: CDR1 SQVTM, CDR2 ANQGSEA. This CDR3 contains 14 residues. The sample holds many counts of this clonotype. TCRdb redid the calling of the 5' RACE reads with MiXCR, one entry per CDR3 protein. This table holds 200,000 to 250,000 distinct CDR3 sequences, roughly a tenth found once. Sequenced: blood, either unsorted or a sorted T cell fraction (not recorded which). The V and J genes are TRBV29-1 and TRBJ2-5; the match to TRBD1 covers 10 bases. This receptor was obtained from a male donor with ankylosing spondylitis or in good health (not recorded which). DNA for the CDR3: TGCAGCGTGGAACAGACAGGGGGCGGGGAGACCCAGTACTTC. Protein sequence: CSVEQTGGGETQYF.